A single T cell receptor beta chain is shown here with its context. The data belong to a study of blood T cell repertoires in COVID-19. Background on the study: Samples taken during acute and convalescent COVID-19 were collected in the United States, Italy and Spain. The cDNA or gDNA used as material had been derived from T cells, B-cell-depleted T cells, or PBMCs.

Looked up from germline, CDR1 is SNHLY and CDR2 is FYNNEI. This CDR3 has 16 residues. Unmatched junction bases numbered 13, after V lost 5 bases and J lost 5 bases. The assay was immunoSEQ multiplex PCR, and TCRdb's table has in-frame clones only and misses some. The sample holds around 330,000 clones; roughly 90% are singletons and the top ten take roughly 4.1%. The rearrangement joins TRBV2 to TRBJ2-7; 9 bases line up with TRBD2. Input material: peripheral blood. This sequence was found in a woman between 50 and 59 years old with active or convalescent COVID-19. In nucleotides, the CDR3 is TGTGCCAGCAGTACCCTCGATAGTAGCGGGGGAAACGAGCAGTACTTC. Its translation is CASSTLDSSGGNEQYF.